This TCR beta chain was observed in a study of a mutant IDH1 vaccine in newly diagnosed glioma. Turning to the study itself: Vaccines were begun 4-6 weeks after radiotherapy alone, or with temozolomide cycles.

Noted time point: week 23, last vaccination. The content of each vaccine dose was 300 ug of mutant IDH1 20-mer peptide, and topical imiquimod accompanied it. Method: immunoSEQ multiplex PCR; TCRdb's copy keeps in-frame clones and lacks some. The sample yields roughly 76,000 clones, over 75% seen once. Trimming left V 4 bases short and J 8 bases short, with 13 bases between. This CDR3 contains 13 residues. The germline gives CDR1 SGHKS, CDR2 YYEKEE (reference sequence). Remarks on this clone: No antigen is known for it.

The V gene is TRBV5-5, the J gene TRBJ2-1, with D uncertain. Sequences were derived from PBMCs, sampled from a glioma patient whose treatment included an IDH1 peptide vaccine. The receptor's source is a man between 25 and 39 years old with glioma. Some clones in this sample may be carry-over from other donors' samples. CDR3 sequence (DNA): TGTGCCAGCAGCCCCGTCGGGCGCGATGAGCAGTTCTTC. This gives the protein CASSPVGRDEQFF.